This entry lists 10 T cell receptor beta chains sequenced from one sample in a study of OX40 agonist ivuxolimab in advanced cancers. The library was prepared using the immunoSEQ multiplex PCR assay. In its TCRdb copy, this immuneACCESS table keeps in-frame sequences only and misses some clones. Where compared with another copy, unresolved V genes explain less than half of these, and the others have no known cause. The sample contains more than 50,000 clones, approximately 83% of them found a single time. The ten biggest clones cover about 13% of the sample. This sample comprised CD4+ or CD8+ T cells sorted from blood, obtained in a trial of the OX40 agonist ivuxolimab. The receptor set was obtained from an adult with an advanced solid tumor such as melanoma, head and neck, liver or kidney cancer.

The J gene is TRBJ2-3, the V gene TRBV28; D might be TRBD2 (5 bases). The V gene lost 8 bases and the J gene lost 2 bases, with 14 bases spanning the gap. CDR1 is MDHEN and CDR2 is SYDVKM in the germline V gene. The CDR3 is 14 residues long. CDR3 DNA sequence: TGTGCCAGCGAATCCGGGGTTTTCACAGATACGCAGTATTTT. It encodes CASESGVFTDTQYF. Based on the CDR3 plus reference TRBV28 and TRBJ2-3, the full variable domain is DVKVTQSSRYLVKRTGEKVFLECVQDMDHENMFWYRQDPGLGLRLIYFSYDVKMKEKGDIPEGYSVSREKKERFSLILESASTNQTSMYLCASESGVFTDTQYFGPGTRLTVL.

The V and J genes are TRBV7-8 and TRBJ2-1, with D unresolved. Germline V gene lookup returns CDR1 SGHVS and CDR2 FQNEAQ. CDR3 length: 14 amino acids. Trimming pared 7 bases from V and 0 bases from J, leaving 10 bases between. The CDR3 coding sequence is TGTGCCAGCACCCATCTAAGCTCCTACAATGAGCAGTTCTTC. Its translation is CASTHLSSYNEQFF. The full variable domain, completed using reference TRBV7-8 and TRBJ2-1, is GAGVSQSPRYKVAKRGQDVALRCDPISGHVSLFWYQQALGQGPEFLTYFQNEAQLDKSGLPSDRFFAERPEGSVSTLKIQRTQQEDSAVYLCASTHLSSYNEQFFGPGTRLTVL.

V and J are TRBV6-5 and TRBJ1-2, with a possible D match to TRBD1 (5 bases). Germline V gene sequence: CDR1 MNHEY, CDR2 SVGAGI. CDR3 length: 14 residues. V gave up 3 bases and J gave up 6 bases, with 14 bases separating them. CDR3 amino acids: CASSYEGYVNGYTF. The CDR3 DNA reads TGTGCCAGCAGTTATGAGGGGTACGTCAATGGCTACACCTTC.

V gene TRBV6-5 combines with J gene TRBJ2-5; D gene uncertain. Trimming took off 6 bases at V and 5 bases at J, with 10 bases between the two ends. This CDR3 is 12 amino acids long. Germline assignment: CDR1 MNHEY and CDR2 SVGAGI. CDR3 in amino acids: CASRDTWETQYF. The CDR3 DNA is TGTGCCAGCAGGGATACCTGGGAGACCCAGTACTTC.

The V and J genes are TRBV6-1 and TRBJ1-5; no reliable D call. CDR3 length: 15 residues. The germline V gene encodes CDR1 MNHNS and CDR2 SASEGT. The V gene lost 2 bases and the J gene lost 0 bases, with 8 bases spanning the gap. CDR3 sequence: CASSELEDSNQPQHF. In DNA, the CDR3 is TGTGCCAGCAGTGAACTAGAAGATAGCAATCAGCCCCAGCATTTT.

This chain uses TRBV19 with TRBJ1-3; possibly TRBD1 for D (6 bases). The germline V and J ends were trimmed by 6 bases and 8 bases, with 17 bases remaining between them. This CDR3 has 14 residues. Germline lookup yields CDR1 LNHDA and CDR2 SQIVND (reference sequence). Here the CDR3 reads CASSNLGAQHTIYF. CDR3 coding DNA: TGTGCCAGTAGCAACTTGGGGGCTCAGCACACCATATATTTT.

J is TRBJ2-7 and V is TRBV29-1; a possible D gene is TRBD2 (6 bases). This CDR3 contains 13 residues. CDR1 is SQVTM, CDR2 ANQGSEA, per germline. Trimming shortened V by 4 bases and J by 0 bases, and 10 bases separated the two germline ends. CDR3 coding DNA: TGCAGCGTTGGGGAGGCGGTCTCCTACGAGCAGTACTTC. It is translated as CSVGEAVSYEQYF.

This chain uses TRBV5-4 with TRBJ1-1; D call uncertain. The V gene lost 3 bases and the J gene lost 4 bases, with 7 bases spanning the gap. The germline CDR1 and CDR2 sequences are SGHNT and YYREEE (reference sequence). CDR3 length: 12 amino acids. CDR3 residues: CASSSLSTEAFF. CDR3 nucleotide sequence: TGTGCCAGCAGCTCCCTTTCCACTGAAGCTTTCTTT.

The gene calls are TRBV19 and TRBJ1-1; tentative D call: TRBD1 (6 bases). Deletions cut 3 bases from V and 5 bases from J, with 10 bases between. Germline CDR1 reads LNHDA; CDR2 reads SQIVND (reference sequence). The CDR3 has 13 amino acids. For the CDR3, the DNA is TGTGCCAGTAGTATTGAGGGGGGGACTGAAGCTTTCTTT. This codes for CASSIEGGTEAFF. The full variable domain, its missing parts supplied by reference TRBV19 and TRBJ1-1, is DGGITQSPKYLFRKEGQNVTLSCEQNLNHDAMYWYRQDPGQGLRLIYYSQIVNDFQKGDIAEGYSVSREKKESFPLTVTSAQKNPTAFYLCASSIEGGTEAFFGQGTRLTVV.

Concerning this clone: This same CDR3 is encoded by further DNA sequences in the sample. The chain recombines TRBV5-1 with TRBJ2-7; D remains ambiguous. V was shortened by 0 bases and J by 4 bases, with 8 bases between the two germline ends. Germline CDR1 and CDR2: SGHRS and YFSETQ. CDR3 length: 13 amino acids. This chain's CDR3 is CASSLGQLYEQYF. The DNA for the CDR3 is TGCGCCAGCAGCTTGGGGCAGTTATACGAGCAGTACTTC.